Listed below are T cell receptor beta chains from one sample, sequenced in a study of T-cell reconstitution after alpha-beta-depleted transplantation in children. TCRdb fed the PCR reads into MiXCR, producing one record per CDR3 protein. The data show hundreds of thousands of distinct CDR3 sequences, around 17% seen once. This sample comprised PBMCs from the stem cell graft donor, obtained from the stem cell graft. These receptors originate from a human donor who donated a stem cell graft to a child with acute lymphoblastic leukemia. The CDR3 runs from the conserved cysteine through the conserved F or W. D genes are given only for firm matches. Rows may omit the clone size; those that give it use once, few, many or a size class.

size: .
length: 15
D: .
J: TRBJ2-1
V: TRBV7-3
DNA: TGTGCCAGCAGTCCCCAAGGGGCAGGGCTCAATGAGCAGTTCTTC
CDR3: CASSPQGAGLNEQFF

size: .
length: 12
D: .
J: TRBJ1-2
V: TRBV19
DNA: TGTGCCGGGGGCGGACCTAACTATGGCTACACCTTC
CDR3: CAGGGPNYGYTF

size: .
length: 17
D: TRBD2
J: TRBJ2-1
V: TRBV4-2
DNA: TGTGCCAGCAGCCAAGGGCCTAGCGGGAGGAATTACAATGAGCAGTTCTTC
CDR3: CASSQGPSGRNYNEQFF

size: .
length: 16
D: .
J: TRBJ2-3
V: TRBV2
DNA: TGTGCCAGCAGGCCCCGGACCCCTGACCCCGGGGATACGCAGTATTTT
CDR3: CASRPRTPDPGDTQYF

size: few
length: 17
D: .
J: TRBJ2-3
V: TRBV7-2
DNA: TGTGCCAGCAGCTTAGGTGTTCGGGCGAGATACACAGATACGCAGTATTTT
CDR3: CASSLGVRARYTDTQYF

size: few
length: 12
D: .
J: TRBJ1-2
V: TRBV7-3
DNA: TGTGCCAGCAGCTCCCCAGGTTTGCCGTACACCTTC
CDR3: CASSSPGLPYTF

size: .
length: 16
D: .
J: TRBJ2-5
V: TRBV3-1
DNA: TGTGCCAGCAGCCAAGATCATAGGACTCATCAAGAGACCCAGTACTTC
CDR3: CASSQDHRTHQETQYF

size: .
length: 16
D: TRBD2
J: TRBJ2-2
V: TRBV7-9
DNA: TGTGCCAGCAGCTTTAGCTCTAGCGGGAGTACCGGGGAGCTGTTTTTT
CDR3: CASSFSSSGSTGELFF

size: few
length: 13
D: .
J: TRBJ2-7
V: TRBV3-1
DNA: TGTGCCAGCAGCCAAGAGTTCGCCGACGAGCAGTACTTC
CDR3: CASSQEFADEQYF

size: .
length: 12
D: .
J: TRBJ2-7
V: TRBV10-3
DNA: TGTGCCATCGCAGGGGTGAGCTACGAGCAGTACTTC
CDR3: CAIAGVSYEQYF

size: few
length: 15
D: TRBD2
J: TRBJ2-1
V: TRBV5-1
DNA: TGCGCCAGCAGCTCCACTAGCGGGGGCAACAATGAGCAGTTCTTC
CDR3: CASSSTSGGNNEQFF

size: many
length: 14
D: .
J: TRBJ2-7
V: TRBV29-1
DNA: TGCAGCGTTGAATTAACAGCGCCAATTTCCAAGCAGTACTTC
CDR3: CSVELTAPISKQYF

size: .
length: 12
D: .
J: TRBJ1-1
V: TRBV29-1
DNA: TGCAGCTTATTGACAGCGAACACTGAAGCTTTCTTT
CDR3: CSLLTANTEAFF

size: .
length: 15
D: TRBD1
J: TRBJ2-1
V: TRBV24-1
DNA: TGTGCCACCAGTGATTTTCGGGACAGTGGCAATGAGCAGTTCTTC
CDR3: CATSDFRDSGNEQFF

size: .
length: 10
D: .
J: TRBJ1-1
V: TRBV12-3/TRBV12-4
DNA: TGTGCCAGCAGTTTAGCGCGGGCTTTCTTT
CDR3: CASSLARAFF

size: .
length: 15
D: .
J: TRBJ2-3
V: TRBV6-1
DNA: TGTGCCAGCGGGGTATTGAGGGTTTTAGGAGATACGCAGTATTTT
CDR3: CASGVLRVLGDTQYF

size: few
length: 17
D: .
J: TRBJ1-6
V: TRBV20-1
DNA: TGCAGTGCTAGAGATTTCAGGGCCCAGGACTATAATTCACCCCTCCACTTT
CDR3: CSARDFRAQDYNSPLHF

size: few
length: 15
D: .
J: TRBJ1-5
V: TRBV28
DNA: TGTGCCAGCACCCCAGGGGCCGGGTGGGGTCAGCCCCAGCATTTT
CDR3: CASTPGAGWGQPQHF

size: .
length: 13
D: .
J: TRBJ1-1
V: TRBV20-1
DNA: TGCAGTGCTTTCATAGACGTGAACACTGAAGCTTTCTTT
CDR3: CSAFIDVNTEAFF

size: .
length: 16
D: TRBD2
J: TRBJ2-1
V: TRBV5-1
DNA: TGCGCCAGCAGGCCTCCTAGCGGGAGGGCTCCCGATGAGCAGTTCTTC
CDR3: CASRPPSGRAPDEQFF

size: .
length: 16
D: TRBD1
J: TRBJ1-3
V: TRBV12-3/TRBV12-4
DNA: TGTGCCAGCATTTGGGGATACCAGGGGGCTGGAAACACCATATATTTT
CDR3: CASIWGYQGAGNTIYF

size: few
length: 13
D: .
J: TRBJ2-1
V: TRBV12-3/TRBV12-4
DNA: TGTGCCAGCAGTCCCTCTATATACAATGAGCAGTTCTTC
CDR3: CASSPSIYNEQFF

size: few
length: 18
D: TRBD2
J: TRBJ2-1
V: TRBV3-1
DNA: TGTGCCAGCAGCCCGCCCCTAGGGACTAGCGAAAACTACAATGAGCAGTTCTTC
CDR3: CASSPPLGTSENYNEQFF

size: few
length: 13
D: .
J: TRBJ2-1
V: TRBV29-1
DNA: TGCAGCGTTGTGGGGACGGTCGACAATGAGCAGTTCTTC
CDR3: CSVVGTVDNEQFF

size: .
length: 14
D: .
J: TRBJ1-1
V: TRBV5-6
DNA: TGTGCCAGCGGAAATACAGGGTTCTACACTGAAGCTTTCTTT
CDR3: CASGNTGFYTEAFF

size: .
length: 10
D: .
J: TRBJ2-1
V: TRBV10-2
DNA: TGCGCCAGCGCCCGGGATGAGCAGTTCTTC
CDR3: CASARDEQFF

size: .
length: 15
D: TRBD1
J: TRBJ1-1
V: TRBV5-1
DNA: TGCGCCAGCAGCTTGGATATCTTCCAGGGGGACCAAGCTTTCTTT
CDR3: CASSLDIFQGDQAFF

size: .
length: 16
D: .
J: TRBJ2-1
V: TRBV18
DNA: TGTGCCAGCTCACCAACCGGCGGTTTGTCCTACAATGAGCAGTTCTTC
CDR3: CASSPTGGLSYNEQFF

size: few
length: 16
D: TRBD2
J: TRBJ2-1
V: TRBV29-1
DNA: TGCAGCGTTGAAGGATTAGCGGGGAGAGAGGACAATGAGCAGTTCTTC
CDR3: CSVEGLAGREDNEQFF

size: .
length: 16
D: TRBD1
J: TRBJ1-6
V: TRBV12-3/TRBV12-4
DNA: TGTGCCAGCAATGAAGACAGGGCGGCGTATAATTCACCCCTCCACTTT
CDR3: CASNEDRAAYNSPLHF